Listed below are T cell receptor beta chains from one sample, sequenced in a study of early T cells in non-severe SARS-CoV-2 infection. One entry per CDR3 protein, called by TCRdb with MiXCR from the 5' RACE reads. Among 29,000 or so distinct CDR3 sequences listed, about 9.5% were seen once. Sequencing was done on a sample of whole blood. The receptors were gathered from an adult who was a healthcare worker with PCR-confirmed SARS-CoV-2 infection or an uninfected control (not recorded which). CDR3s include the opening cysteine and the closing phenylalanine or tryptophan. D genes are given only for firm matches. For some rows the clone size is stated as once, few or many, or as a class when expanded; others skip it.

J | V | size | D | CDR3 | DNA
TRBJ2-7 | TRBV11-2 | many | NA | CASSLAGPPHEQYF | TGTGCCAGCAGCTTAGCAGGCCCACCCCACGAGCAGTACTTC
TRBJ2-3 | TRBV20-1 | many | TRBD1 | CSAIPGTGADTQYF | TGCAGTGCTATACCTGGGACAGGGGCAGATACGCAGTATTTT
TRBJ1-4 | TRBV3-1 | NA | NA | CASRGRPGGNEKLFF | TGTGCCAGCAGAGGGCGCCCCGGTGGTAATGAAAAACTGTTTTTT
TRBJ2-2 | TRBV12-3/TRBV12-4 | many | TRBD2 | CASTKSAGVPGELFF | TGTGCCAGCACCAAATCAGCGGGGGTTCCCGGGGAGCTGTTTTTT
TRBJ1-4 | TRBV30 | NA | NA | CAWTPRLGGQLATNEKLFF | TGTGCCTGGACGCCCCGTTTAGGGGGACAACTTGCAACTAATGAAAAACTGTTTTTT
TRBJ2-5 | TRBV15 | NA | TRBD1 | CATSTMLGQQETQYF | TGTGCCACCAGCACCATGTTGGGACAGCAAGAGACCCAGTACTTC
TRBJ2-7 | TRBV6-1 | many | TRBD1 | CASSEPGTGGDEQYF | TGTGCCAGCAGTGAACCCGGGACAGGGGGCGACGAGCAGTACTTC
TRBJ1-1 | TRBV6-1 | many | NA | CASGQFLNTEAFF | TGTGCCAGCGGACAGTTTTTGAACACTGAAGCTTTCTTT
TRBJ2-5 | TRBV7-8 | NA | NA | CASNPKVRVLETQYF | TGTGCCAGCAACCCTAAGGTTCGGGTATTGGAGACCCAGTACTTC
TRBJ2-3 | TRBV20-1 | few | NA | CSASPSSQPDTQYF | TGCAGTGCTAGCCCCAGTTCACAGCCAGATACGCAGTATTTT
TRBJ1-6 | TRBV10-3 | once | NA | CAISGLQDNSPLHF | TGTGCCATCAGTGGGCTGCAGGATAATTCACCCCTCCACTTT
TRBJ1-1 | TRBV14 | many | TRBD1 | CASSADREGTEAFF | TGTGCCAGCAGCGCAGACAGGGAGGGCACTGAAGCTTTCTTT
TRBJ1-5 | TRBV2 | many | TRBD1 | CASSVNRGLGNQPQHF | TGTGCCAGCAGTGTCAACAGGGGGCTTGGCAATCAGCCCCAGCATTTT
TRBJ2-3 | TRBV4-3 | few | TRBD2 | CASSLLAGGGDTQYF | TGCGCCAGCAGCCTCTTAGCGGGGGGTGGAGATACGCAGTATTTT
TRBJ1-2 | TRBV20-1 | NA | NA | CSASRTGSGYTF | TGCAGTGCTAGCCGCACAGGCTCCGGCTACACCTTC
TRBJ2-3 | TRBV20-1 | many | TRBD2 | CSAEAGGPGTDTQYF | TGCAGTGCAGAAGCGGGGGGGCCAGGCACAGATACGCAGTATTTT
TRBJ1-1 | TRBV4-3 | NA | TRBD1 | CASSQARDRAEAFF | TGCGCCAGCAGCCAAGCCCGGGACAGGGCCGAAGCTTTCTTT
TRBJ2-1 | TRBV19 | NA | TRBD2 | CASSRGLAGPSSYNEQFF | TGTGCCAGTAGTAGGGGACTAGCGGGGCCCAGCTCCTACAATGAGCAGTTCTTC
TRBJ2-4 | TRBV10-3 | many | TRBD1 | CAISVQGDVQYF | TGTGCCATCAGTGTCCAGGGGGACGTGCAGTACTTC
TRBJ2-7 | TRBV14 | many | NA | CASSQEAVTSYEQYF | TGTGCCAGCAGCCAAGAAGCGGTGACCTCCTACGAGCAGTACTTC
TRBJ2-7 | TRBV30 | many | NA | CAWSVSGYEQYF | TGTGCCTGGAGTGTATCTGGTTACGAGCAGTACTTC
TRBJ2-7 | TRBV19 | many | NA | CASSTPLGTGTYEQYF | TGTGCCAGTAGTACCCCCCTGGGGACGGGGACCTACGAGCAGTACTTC
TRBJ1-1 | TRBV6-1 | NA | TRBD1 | CASSEEYRGTEAFF | TGTGCCAGCAGTGAAGAGTACAGGGGCACTGAAGCTTTCTTT
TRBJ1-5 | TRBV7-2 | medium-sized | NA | CASSSPGRDGHNSNQPQHF | TGTGCCAGCAGCTCCCCTGGGCGGGACGGCCATAATAGCAATCAGCCCCAGCATTTT
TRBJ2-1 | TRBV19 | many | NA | CASTAGVNNEQFF | TGTGCCAGCACTGCTGGGGTAAACAATGAGCAGTTCTTC